This TCR beta chain was retrieved from a study of T cell responses to AZD1222 COVID-19 vaccine. General observations from the study: Donors, mostly white British, included more females; clonal diversity was possibly underestimated. Targeting of unmutated variant regions was reportedly seen in nearly half of spike-specific TCRs. An increase in Spike-specific TCR breadth and depth was observed after two AZD1222 doses. Seropositive status at baseline applied to only five to seven AZD1222 recipients.

Only in-frame clones appear in the TCRdb table, and some are missing; sequencing was by immunoSEQ multiplex PCR. The table lists tens of thousands of clones, about 90% of them singletons. About this clone itself: Its antigen is as yet unknown.

The CDR3 totals 12 residues. CDR1 KGHDR and CDR2 SFDVKD come from the germline V gene. V lost 5 bases and J lost 12, with 15 bases in between. The sequenced sample was peripheral blood, obtained 28 days after the second AZD1222 dose. The chain has TRBV24-1 and TRBJ1-2; D gene unclear. This TCR was sampled from an adult who received the AZD1222 COVID-19 vaccine. The DNA for the CDR3 is TGTGCCACCAGTGTGCCCAGCCGACGGGACACCTTC. Residues: CATSVPSRRDTF.